This T cell receptor beta chain was sequenced in a study of cytomegalovirus exposure and HLA in healthy donors. Everyone who donated was a healthy bone marrow donor. Study outcomes and limitations: A later analysis reported that several of the most significant clusters appeared to be linked to common viral pathogens, among them Epstein-Barr virus.

Points on this clone: Its antigen is not known.

The PCR was carried out with 60 Vbeta primers and 13 Jbeta primers. Only in-frame clones appear in the TCRdb table, and some are missing; sequencing was by immunoSEQ multiplex PCR. This table holds more than 100,000 clones, over 70% found once. This receptor was obtained from a woman aged 18-29 years in good health and CMV-seronegative. The sample taken for sequencing was PBMCs.

Written as DNA, the CDR3 is TGCGCCAGCAGCTTTGGTAGCGGGAGGTCGGATACGCAGTATTTT. Translation: CASSFGSGRSDTQYF. This rearrangement joins TRBV5-1 to TRBJ2-3; 10 positions agree with TRBD2. There are 15 residues in the CDR3. Germline V lookup: CDR1 SGHRS, CDR2 YFSETQ. The ends lost 2 bases at V and 6 bases at J; junction bases unmatched: 6.